What follows is one T cell receptor beta chain and its context. No antigen is known for it. There are no base qualities to consult, and no much larger clone falls within one base. The data were obtained in a study of T-cell reconstitution after alpha-beta-depleted transplantation in children (dated by TCRdb to 2015 to 2016). In the study overall: T-cell immune reconstitution after TCRalphabeta/CD19-depleted allogeneic hematopoietic cell transplantation in children was quantitatively tracked in the study by means of TCR repertoire profiling.

Reading the label with the study, this specimen's treatment or condition is: allogeneic hematopoietic cell transplantation with graft depleted of TCRalphabeta T cells and CD19 B cells. The transplant recipients were children given TCRalphabeta/CD19-depleted allogeneic hematopoietic cell grafts. The junction carries 12 bases between V and J, which are trimmed by 4 bases and 6 bases respectively. The germline V gene yields MNHNS for CDR1 and SASEGT for CDR2. Including the terminal cysteine and phenylalanine, the CDR3 comprises 14 residues. Only the CDR3 part of the read is kept: 42 bases, read in frame from the first base. Library construction relied on PCR. The instrument given in TCRdb is Illumina HiSeq 2500. TCR library preparation used molecular barcoding, with unique molecular identifiers applied to normalize quantification of the TCRbeta repertoire. TCRdb reanalyzed the raw reads on its own, using fastp at Q25 for trimming and MiXCR for clone calling, and kept in-frame beta chains. Records with the same CDR3 protein are collapsed into one entry carrying the most frequent genes and DNA. The sample yields 610,000 or so distinct CDR3 sequences; over 20% were counted once. The top ten hold less than 40% of the sample.

Summary of the overall study and its limitations: In some patients, high TCRbeta diversity at day 60 was attributed to recipient T cells and intrathymic progenitors that had survived conditioning. The apparently early alphabetaT-cell count recovery about two months after transplant was reportedly dependent on only several hundred rapidly expanded clones derived from non-depleted graft cells. Over subsequent months, a decline in hyperexpanded clone frequencies was noted, and after one year, T-cell counts and TCRbeta diversity were mostly ascribed to newly produced T cells.

This specimen was PBMCs, taken before TCRalphabeta/CD19-depleted stem cell transplant. The receptor comes from a boy in the first two years of life with Wiskott-Aldrich syndrome, due to receive a stem cell transplant. In this chain, TRBV6-1 is recombined with TRBJ2-2; the D gene could be TRBD1 or TRBD2, each one agreeing over 5 bases. CDR3 protein: CASSVRGAAGELFF. The sequenced DNA is TGTGCCAGCAGTGTTAGGGGAGCGGCCGGGGAGCTGTTTTTT.